These 16 T cell receptor beta chains were all obtained from the same sample, sequenced in a study of tumor-infiltrating lymphocytes in primary liver carcinoma. The study extracted blood RNA from unsorted whole blood and also extracted germline DNA. Reverse transcription of approximately 0.55 ug total RNA with a constant-region primer produced TCR beta cDNA. Generation of the TCR beta libraries relied on three nested multiplex PCR rounds using slightly modified ARM-PCR. Each of the first two PCR rounds ran around 10 cycles with TRBV1-TRBV30 forward and C-beta reverse primers. Using its own MiXCR run on the multiplex PCR reads, TCRdb lists one record per CDR3 protein. This sample has 310,000 or so distinct CDR3 sequences, with almost 60% found just once. Sequenced: peripheral blood. Receptors originate from a woman in her twenties or thirties with primary liver carcinoma and hepatitis B virus infection.

V is TRBV5-4 and J is TRBJ2-2; no clear D gene. This CDR3 has 15 residues. Germline lookup yields CDR1 SGHNT and CDR2 YYREEE (reference sequence). The CDR3 loop is CISSLSTLSTGELFF. CDR3 in DNA: TGTATCAGCAGCTTGAGCACCCTAAGCACCGGGGAGCTGTTTTTT.

To note about this clonotype: An end of the junction differs from the germline gene, which may be a read error. CDR3 region: CANSLGSDTQYF. CDR3 in DNA: TGTGCCAACAGCTTGGGCTCGGATACGCAGTATTTT. J is TRBJ2-3 and V is TRBV5-4; D gene ambiguous. CDR1 SGHNT and CDR2 YYREEE come from the germline V gene (reference sequence). This CDR3 contains 12 residues.

This chain joins TRBV14 and TRBJ2-7; a possible D gene is TRBD1 (5 bases). Trimming took 1 base from V and 10 from J, leaving 17 bases between them. Germline V gives CDR1 SGHDN, CDR2 FVKESK. The CDR3 contains 14 residues. The CDR3 sequence is CASSQAPRAPLQYF. The CDR3, as DNA: TGTGCCAGCAGCCAAGCGCCCAGGGCACCCCTCCAGTACTTC. The whole variable domain, filled in from reference TRBV14 and TRBJ2-7, reads EAGVTQFPSHSVIEKGQTVTLRCDPISGHDNLYWYRRVMGKEIKFLLHFVKESKQDESGMPNNRFLAERTGGTYSTLKVQPAELEDSGVYFCASSQAPRAPLQYFGPGTRLTVT.

With regard to this clonotype: Likely a read error: the CDR3 ends without its conserved phenylalanine or tryptophan. The gene calls are TRBV6-6 and TRBJ2-2; D gene uncertain. The CDR3 has 14 amino acids. Per germline, CDR1 MNHNY and CDR2 SVGAGI (reference sequence). V dropped 6 bases and J dropped 5 bases, with 13 bases sitting between them. The CDR3 DNA reads TGTGCCAGCAGGGGTGGAATCAGGACCGGGGAGCTGTTTCTT. Amino acid sequence: CASRGGIRTGELFL.

The J gene is TRBJ2-2, the V gene TRBV9; 7 positions agree with TRBD2. With V trimmed by 0 bases and J by 7 bases, 6 bases remained unmatched. The V gene's germline CDR1 is SGDLS and CDR2 YYNGEE. This CDR3 contains 15 residues. CDR3 DNA: TGTGCCAGCAGCGTAGGGGGCGGGAGCGGCGGGGAGCTGTTTTTT. This gives the protein CASSVGGGSGGELFF.

This clonotype occurred a few times. The V gene is TRBV13, the J gene TRBJ2-3, with D possibly being TRBD1 (6 bases). The length of the CDR3 is 16 residues. V lost 5 bases to trimming and J lost 4 bases, with 19 bases between them. The germline gives CDR1 PRHDT, CDR2 FYEKMQ (reference sequence). As DNA, the CDR3 is TGTGCCAGCAGCCCACCCCCCAGGGGAAGGGCAGATACGCAGTATTTT. Amino acid sequence: CASSPPPRGRADTQYF.

Concerning this clonotype itself: Possible read error: a much larger clone is one base away. The chain carries TRBV5-1 and TRBJ2-1; TRBD2 aligns across 8 bases. Per the germline V gene, CDR1 is SGHRS and CDR2 is YFSETQ. The CDR3 spans 13 residues. In nucleotides, the CDR3 is TGCGCCAGCTGCTTCTTTCGGGAGGGGGAGCAGTTCTTC. Protein product: CASCFFREGEQFF.

With respect to this clonotype: One end of the junction varies from germline; a read error may be responsible. The chain combines TRBV12-5 with TRBJ2-7; maybe TRBD2 (5 bases). This CDR3 spans 14 amino acids. The V gene's germline CDR1 is LGHNT and CDR2 FRNRAP. The CDR3 DNA is TGTGTTAGTGGTTTGCTTGGACTCCGAGCCGAGCAGTACTTC. Its translation: CVSGLLGLRAEQYF.

Turning to this clonotype: This CDR3 fails to terminate in the conserved phenylalanine or tryptophan, so it likely reflects a read error. The DNA is omitted, as the CDR3 cannot be located on it reliably, and the CDR3 follows TCRdb's listing. The genes are TRBV7-9 and TRBJ2-1; the D segment call TRBD1 is taken from the table without a DNA check. Inclusive of both ends, the CDR3 amounts to 14 amino acids. Germline V gene lookup returns CDR1 SEHNR and CDR2 FQNEAQ (reference sequence). The CDR3 region is CASSYQFGTGKRFV.

The chain has TRBV30 and TRBJ2-1, with TRBD1 identical over 7 bases. This CDR3 is built from 15 residues. Germline loops: CDR1 GTSNPN, CDR2 SVGIG (reference sequence). V was clipped by 5 bases and J by 0 bases; unmatched bases: 7. The CDR3: CAWDKDRSSYNEQFF. The CDR3, as DNA: TGTGCCTGGGATAAGGACAGGAGCTCCTACAATGAGCAGTTCTTC.

For this clonotype: The missing conserved phenylalanine or tryptophan at the end of this CDR3 makes a read error likely. Because the CDR3's place on the DNA is in doubt, the DNA is left out and the CDR3 is given as listed by TCRdb. This chain's CDR3 is CASSGGQGPYNEQLS. The rearrangement joins TRBV5-6 to TRBJ2-5; the table's D call, TRBD1, was not checked against the DNA. Germline assignment: CDR1 SGHDT and CDR2 YYEEEE. The CDR3 is 15 residues long, ends included.

This clonotype was counted ten times or more. The chain employs TRBV4-3 and TRBJ1-1; 9 bases line up with TRBD1. The CDR3 consists of 15 residues. V lost 3 bases to trimming and J lost 6 bases; unmatched junction nucleotides: 8. Germline CDR1 reads LGHNA; CDR2 reads YSLEER. The CDR3 sequence: CASSHPQGAGAEAFF. The CDR3 region has the DNA TGCGCCAGCAGCCACCCACAGGGGGCTGGCGCTGAAGCTTTCTTT.

Remarks on this clonotype: This may be a read error, as it is one base from a much larger clone. The chain joins TRBV4-1 to TRBJ2-7, with D perhaps matching TRBD2 (5 bases). This CDR3 has 16 amino acids. CDR1 MGHRA and CDR2 YSYEKL come from the germline V gene. The CDR3 coding sequence is TGCGTCAGCAGCCAAGCGCTCCAGGACTTCTCCTACGAGCAGTACTTC. Its translation is CVSSQALQDFSYEQYF.

In its sample, this clonotype was seen a few times. The chain recombines TRBV6-2 or TRBV6-3 with TRBJ2-1; 9 positions match TRBD1. The CDR3 covers 15 residues. CDR1 and CDR2 from the germline V gene are MNHEY and SVGEGT. The ends lost 6 bases at V and 8 bases at J; junction bases unmatched: 11. In DNA form, the CDR3 reads TGTGCCAGCAGGGCGGGACAGGGAAAAGGCGATGAGCAGTTCTTC. Translated: CASRAGQGKGDEQFF.

The chain combines TRBV7-8 with TRBJ2-2, with 7 bases that match TRBD2. Trimming cost V 2 bases and J 5 bases; bases outside gene matches: 17. The CDR3 consists of 19 residues. Germline V gene data show CDR1 as SGHVS and CDR2 as FQNEAQ. CDR3 sequence reads: CASSLRAIWLADRTGELFF. The DNA of the CDR3 is TGTGCCAGCAGCTTACGGGCTATATGGCTAGCGGATAGGACCGGGGAGCTGTTTTTT.

V usage is TRBV5-4 and J usage is TRBJ2-5; D unclear. Germline lookup yields CDR1 SGHNT and CDR2 YYREEE (reference sequence). Deletions cut 0 bases from V and 2 bases from J, with 11 bases between. The CDR3 is made up of 15 amino acids. Here the CDR3 DNA reads TGTGCCAGCAGCTTGGCTACGGCGATGCAAGAGACCCAGTACTTC. This gives the protein CASSLATAMQETQYF. Supplemented by reference TRBV5-4 and TRBJ2-5, the full variable domain reads ETGVTQSPTHLIKTRGQQVTLRCSSQSGHNTVSWYQQALGQGPQFIFQYYREEENGRGNFPPRFSGLQFPNYSSELNVNALELDDSALYLCASSLATAMQETQYFGPGTRLLVL.